The rows below give T cell receptor beta chains drawn from one sample of a study of yellow fever vaccine responses in identical twins. TCRdb called the RT-PCR reads again in MiXCR, with one record for every CDR3 protein. The profile shows 3,000 to 4,000 distinct CDR3 sequences, just under 85% of them singletons. The source was T cells from blood (PBMCs), unsorted or a sorted subset (not recorded which), collected before or after yellow fever vaccination (not recorded which). These receptors originate from a woman aged 18-29 years who received the yellow fever vaccine. CDR3s include the opening cysteine and the closing phenylalanine or tryptophan. The order of the fields is CDR3 length, J gene, D gene, V gene, clone size, CDR3 DNA, CDR3 protein. A D gene is named only where the DNA matches it firmly. Size tells how often a clone was seen (once, few, many) or the class of an expanded clone, and some rows leave it out.

>14|TRBJ2-3|NA|TRBV20-1|NA
TGCAGTGCTCCCCCGGGGATCCCACGGGATACGCAGTATTTT
CSAPPGIPRDTQYF
>15|TRBJ1-5|NA|TRBV4-1|NA
TGCGCCAGCAGCCAAGAGCCCGGGGTTTATCAGCCCCAGCATTTT
CASSQEPGVYQPQHF
>12|TRBJ2-7|NA|TRBV2|once
TGTGCCAGCGGCCAGGGATCCTACGAGCAGTACTTC
CASGQGSYEQYF
>16|TRBJ2-5|TRBD2|TRBV6-1|NA
TGTGCCAGCAGACGTTTTAGCGGGGGTATGCAAGAGACCCAGTACTTC
CASRRFSGGMQETQYF
>14|TRBJ1-1|NA|TRBV28|NA
TGTGCCAGCAGTCCCACAGTCATGAACACTGAAGCTTTCTTT
CASSPTVMNTEAFF
>15|TRBJ1-2|TRBD1|TRBV20-1|NA
TGCAGTGCTAGAGATTTGGAGGGGGCGGACTATGGCTACACCTTC
CSARDLEGADYGYTF
>16|TRBJ2-1|TRBD2|TRBV20-1|NA
TGCAGTGCTAGAGAAGTCCTAGCGGGAGGGCCTCCTGAGCAGTTCTTC
CSAREVLAGGPPEQFF
>17|TRBJ2-2|NA|TRBV19|NA
TGTGCCAGTACCGATTTCGGACAGCGAAATCCCACCGGGGAGCTGTTTTTT
CASTDFGQRNPTGELFF
>13|TRBJ2-3|NA|TRBV2|NA
TGTGCCAGCATGGGACATTTGGCAGATACGCAGTATTTT
CASMGHLADTQYF
>14|TRBJ2-7|TRBD2|TRBV3-1|NA
TGTGCCAGCAGCCTAGCGGGAGGGCCTCGCGAGCAGTACTTC
CASSLAGGPREQYF
>14|TRBJ2-7|NA|TRBV11-1|once
TGTGCCAGCAGCCCGGTGGGGGCCGCCTACGAGCAGTACTTC
CASSPVGAAYEQYF
>13|TRBJ2-7|NA|TRBV11-3|NA
TGTGCCAGCAGCCCGGTGGTAGCTGGCGAGCAGTACTTC
CASSPVVAGEQYF
>12|TRBJ2-3|NA|TRBV29-1|NA
TGCAGCCCCACCCGGGGGTCAGATACGCAGTATTTT
CSPTRGSDTQYF
>14|TRBJ2-1|NA|TRBV11-2|NA
TGTGCCAGCAGCCCCGGACAGACGTACAATGAGCAGTTCTTC
CASSPGQTYNEQFF
>13|TRBJ2-1|NA|TRBV29-1|NA
TGCAGCGCCTTTAAAAGCTCCTACAATGAGCAGTTCTTC
CSAFKSSYNEQFF
>16|TRBJ2-6|NA|TRBV11-1|NA
TGTGCCAGCAGCTTAGTTGGAGGATCGGGGGCCAACGTCCTGACTTTC
CASSLVGGSGANVLTF
>13|TRBJ2-2|TRBD1|TRBV29-1|NA
TGCAGCGCCGACAGGGGTAACACCGGGGAGCTGTTTTTT
CSADRGNTGELFF
>13|TRBJ2-3|TRBD2|TRBV29-1|NA
TGCAGCGTTGGGGAGGGCCTCACAGATACGCAGTATTTT
CSVGEGLTDTQYF
>16|TRBJ2-3|NA|TRBV29-1|NA
TGCAGCGTTGAAGAGGGCATCCCATCTAGCACAGATACGCAGTATTTT
CSVEEGIPSSTDTQYF
>16|TRBJ2-7|TRBD1|TRBV4-1|NA
TGCGCCAGCAGCCAAGAAGCCACAGGGGGCTTAGACGAGCAGTACTTC
CASSQEATGGLDEQYF
>15|TRBJ2-3|TRBD2|TRBV11-2|NA
TGTGCCAGCAGCCGGACTAGCGGGGGACCAGATACGCAGTATTTT
CASSRTSGGPDTQYF
>11|TRBJ2-1|NA|TRBV5-6|NA
TGTGCCAGCAGCTTGGAAGTAGAGCAGTTCTTC
CASSLEVEQFF
>17|TRBJ1-3|NA|TRBV4-1|NA
TGCGCCAGCAGCCAAAAGCCCGGTTACAGCTCTGGAAACACCATATATTTT
CASSQKPGYSSGNTIYF
>18|TRBJ2-1|TRBD2|TRBV11-1|NA
TGTGCCAGCAGCTTAGCGCTGAGTAGCGGGAGCTCCTACAATGAGCAGTTCTTC
CASSLALSSGSSYNEQFF
>13|TRBJ2-7|NA|TRBV7-9|NA
TGTGCCAGTTCAGCCAGCGAGACCTACGAGCAGTACTTC
CASSASETYEQYF
>14|TRBJ2-7|NA|TRBV7-2|NA
TGTGCCAGCAGCTTAGCGGGGGGCTCCTACGAGCAGTACTTC
CASSLAGGSYEQYF
>15|TRBJ2-7|NA|TRBV15|NA
TGTGCCACCAGCAGGAAGCAGGTGAACTCCTACGAGCAGTACTTC
CATSRKQVNSYEQYF
>14|TRBJ1-5|NA|TRBV3-1|NA
TGTGCCAGCAGCCAAGGGCAGGGACATCAGCCCCAGCATTTT
CASSQGQGHQPQHF
>14|TRBJ2-7|NA|TRBV29-1|once
TGCAGCGTTGAAGAAGACTGGCGGCCCTACGAGCAGTACTTC
CSVEEDWRPYEQYF
>16|TRBJ2-3|TRBD1|TRBV7-9|NA
TGTGCCAGCAGCTTATTCACAGGGGTTTCTACAGATACGCAGTATTTT
CASSLFTGVSTDTQYF
>15|TRBJ1-2|NA|TRBV12-3/TRBV12-4|once
TGTGCCAGCAGTTCGCCCCCCACGGGTAACTATGGCTACACCTTC
CASSSPPTGNYGYTF
>15|TRBJ1-1|NA|TRBV4-3|NA
TGCGCCAGCAGCCAAGGACGGGATGGGGTCGCTGAAGCTTTCTTT
CASSQGRDGVAEAFF
>14|TRBJ1-2|TRBD1|TRBV7-9|NA
TGTGCCAGCAGCCCGCCGGGACAGGGCTATGGCTACACCTTC
CASSPPGQGYGYTF
>15|TRBJ2-7|NA|TRBV11-1|NA
TGTGCCAGCAGCTTACCAGACCCTCGGGCCTACGAGCAGTACTTC
CASSLPDPRAYEQYF
>12|TRBJ2-4|NA|TRBV13|NA
TGTGCCAGCAGGCGGACAGAAAACATTCAGTACTTC
CASRRTENIQYF
>14|TRBJ2-3|NA|TRBV29-1|NA
TGCAGCGTTGCGATGGGGGTTAGCACAGATACGCAGTATTTT
CSVAMGVSTDTQYF
>18|TRBJ1-5|TRBD1|TRBV18|NA
TGTGCCAGCTCAACCGGGACAGGGGCCCCTCATAGCAATCAGCCCCAGCATTTT
CASSTGTGAPHSNQPQHF
>13|TRBJ2-1|NA|TRBV7-6|NA
TGTGCCAGCAGCCGCGACAGCTACAATGAGCAGTTCTTC
CASSRDSYNEQFF
>13|TRBJ1-4|TRBD1|TRBV29-1|NA
TGCAGCGCCCACAGGGGAGCTAATGAAAAACTGTTTTTT
CSAHRGANEKLFF
>15|TRBJ2-3|NA|TRBV6-5|NA
TGTGCCAGCAGTTATCGACAGTCCCGCACAGATACGCAGTATTTT
CASSYRQSRTDTQYF
>13|TRBJ2-5|NA|TRBV19|NA
TGTGCCAGTAGTATTGGACAGACGGAGACCCAGTACTTC
CASSIGQTETQYF
>14|TRBJ2-7|NA|TRBV24-1|NA
TGTGCCACCAGTGACCCTCCTCCGATGAGCAGGCAGTACTTC
CATSDPPPMSRQYF
>17|TRBJ2-1|TRBD1|TRBV7-9|NA
TGTGCCAGCAGCTTAGTCCCGGGACAGGGATATTACAATGAGCAGTTCTTC
CASSLVPGQGYYNEQFF
>15|TRBJ2-3|NA|TRBV7-6|few
TGTGCCAGCAGCGATAGAATGACTGCCACAGATACGCAGTATTTT
CASSDRMTATDTQYF
>14|TRBJ1-2|NA|TRBV4-1|NA
TGCGCCAGCAGCCAAGGAAGGGGGAGCTATGGCTACACCTTC
CASSQGRGSYGYTF
>16|TRBJ2-2|NA|TRBV5-4|NA
TGTGCCAGCGGAAGAATAGCGGAGACGAACACCGGGGAGCTGTTTTTT
CASGRIAETNTGELFF
>15|TRBJ2-3|TRBD1|TRBV18|NA
TGTGCCAGCTCACCACGGGGACAGGGAACAGATACGCAGTATTTT
CASSPRGQGTDTQYF
>15|TRBJ2-3|NA|TRBV18|NA
TGTGCCAGCTCACCTGGGGGGTCAAGCCCAGATACGCAGTATTTT
CASSPGGSSPDTQYF
>16|TRBJ1-4|NA|TRBV15|NA
TGTGCCACCAGCAGAATAAGACAGGCGAATAATGAAAAACTGTTTTTT
CATSRIRQANNEKLFF
>13|TRBJ2-1|NA|TRBV4-3|NA
TGCGCCAGCAGCCAAGATCGGGCGATAAAGCAGTTCTTC
CASSQDRAIKQFF
>12|TRBJ1-5|NA|TRBV11-2|NA
TGTGCCAGCATGGAAAGGGTTCAGCCCCAGCATTTT
CASMERVQPQHF
>13|TRBJ2-7|NA|TRBV11-1|NA
TGTGCCAGCAGCCCCACCGGACAGAACGAGCAGTACTTC
CASSPTGQNEQYF